The rows below give T cell receptor beta chains drawn from one sample of a study of control samples from healthy donors and cancer patients. TCRdb's table, derived via immunoSEQ multiplex PCR, lists solely in-frame clones and lacks some. The top ten hold about an eighth of the sample, which has some 250,000 clones, over 70% seen once. Source material: PBMCs. The receptors here all came from a woman aged 55-70 years with lung cancer. Both conserved end residues are part of each CDR3. Each record gives: J gene, clone size, D gene, V gene, CDR3 protein, CDR3 DNA. The D gene is left open where the match is weak. Size is omitted from some rows. Given values are once, few, many or a class for expanded clones.

TRBJ1-2,.,.,TRBV10-1,CASSESAGGLIDGYTF,TGCGCCAGCAGTGAGTCTGCAGGCGGGCTAATAGATGGCTACACCTTC
TRBJ1-1,.,.,TRBV12-3/TRBV12-4,CASSQVTEAFF,TGTGCCAGCAGTCAGGTAACTGAAGCTTTCTTT
TRBJ2-1,.,TRBD2,TRBV2,CASSPSSGGDNEQFF,TGTGCCAGCAGCCCCTCTAGCGGGGGGGACAATGAGCAGTTCTTC
TRBJ1-5,.,.,TRBV6-1,CASSDGGGNQPQHF,TGTGCCAGCAGTGATGGAGGTGGCAATCAGCCCCAGCATTTT
TRBJ2-7,.,TRBD1,TRBV5-1,CASSRQGSYEQYF,TGCGCCAGCAGCCGACAGGGTTCCTACGAGCAGTACTTC
TRBJ2-5,.,TRBD2,TRBV7-9,CASSQTSSGVWQETQYF,TGTGCCAGCAGCCAAACCTCTAGCGGGGTTTGGCAAGAGACCCAGTACTTC
TRBJ2-7,.,TRBD2,TRBV5-5,CASSTSGRRVEQYF,TGTGCCAGCAGCACTAGCGGGAGAAGGGTCGAGCAGTACTTC
TRBJ2-1,.,.,TRBV7-2,CASSLAPRAGSYNEQFF,TGTGCCAGCAGCTTAGCGCCGAGGGCCGGCTCCTACAATGAGCAGTTCTTC
TRBJ1-4,.,.,TRBV29-1,CSARGGSTNEKLFF,TGCAGCGCACGGGGGGGGTCAACTAATGAAAAACTGTTTTTT
TRBJ2-7,many,TRBD1,TRBV9,CASSSQGGPYEQYF,TGTGCCAGCAGCTCACAGGGGGGCCCCTACGAGCAGTACTTC
TRBJ2-1,.,.,TRBV30,CAWSVRGRTEQFF,TGTGCCTGGAGTGTACGGGGCAGGACTGAGCAGTTCTTC
TRBJ2-6,.,.,TRBV4-2,CASTDRTGANVLTF,TGTGCCAGCACCGACAGGACTGGGGCCAACGTCCTGACTTTC
TRBJ1-2,.,.,TRBV5-3,CARSFKVSVQGGGGYTF,TGTGCCAGAAGCTTTAAGGTCAGCGTGCAGGGCGGGGGTGGCTACACCTTC
TRBJ2-7,.,TRBD2,TRBV5-5,CASSLVVAGGPRYEQYF,TGTGCCAGCAGCTTGGTAGTAGCGGGGGGTCCTAGGTACGAGCAGTACTTC
TRBJ2-3,.,.,TRBV2,CASSSKGSTDTQYF,TGTGCCAGCAGCTCAAAGGGGTCCACAGATACGCAGTATTTT
TRBJ1-5,.,.,TRBV5-6,CASSGGGPGNQPQHF,TGTGCCAGCAGCGGGGGAGGTCCGGGCAATCAGCCCCAGCATTTT
TRBJ2-1,.,TRBD1,TRBV10-3,CAINRGLMNEQFF,TGTGCCATCAACAGGGGGCTCATGAATGAGCAGTTCTTC
TRBJ2-3,.,TRBD1,TRBV29-1,CSVRQGFPDTQYF,TGCAGCGTCAGACAGGGGTTTCCAGATACGCAGTATTTT
TRBJ1-5,.,.,TRBV28,CASSLSPRLDSNQPQHF,TGTGCCAGCAGTTTATCCCCCCGGCTGGATAGCAATCAGCCCCAGCATTTT
TRBJ2-2,.,.,TRBV10-3,CAISRSANTGELFF,TGTGCCATCAGCAGAAGCGCGAACACCGGGGAGCTGTTTTTT
TRBJ2-7,.,.,TRBV11-1,CASSPRTSSYEQYF,TGTGCCAGCAGCCCGCGAACTAGCAGCTACGAGCAGTACTTC
TRBJ1-5,few,.,TRBV25-1,CASRGWGENQPQHF,TGTGCCAGCAGGGGGTGGGGCGAGAATCAGCCCCAGCATTTT
TRBJ1-1,once,TRBD1,TRBV6-5,CASSYSGQGADTEAFF,TGTGCCAGCAGTTACTCTGGACAGGGGGCGGACACTGAAGCTTTCTTT
TRBJ1-2,.,.,TRBV3-1/TRBV3-2,CASSPGESYGYTF,TGTGCCAGCAGCCCAGGGGAAAGCTATGGCTACACCTTC